This TCR beta chain was recovered during a study of T cell responses to AZD1222 COVID-19 vaccine. Whole-study findings and limits: Clonal diversity was possibly underestimated; the donors were predominantly white British and more often female. Repertoires were sampled only after the peak T cell response. CD4 TCRs covered the whole spike, strongest at regions 160-218 and 743-854. Close to half of spike-specific TCRs reportedly recognize unmutated variant regions.

J was trimmed by 3 bases and V by 5 bases; bases with no gene match: 15. The CDR3 has 17 amino acids. CDR1 and CDR2 from the germline V gene are SEHNR and FQNEAQ (reference sequence). About this clone: Its matching antigen is unknown.

Clones were sequenced by immunoSEQ multiplex PCR, and TCRdb holds only the in-frame ones, with some missing. Of some 150,000 clones in the sample, roughly 90% were seen once. This receptor was taken from an adult who received the AZD1222 COVID-19 vaccine. The material was peripheral blood, obtained 28 days after the second AZD1222 dose. This rearrangement joins TRBV7-9 to TRBJ2-7; 8 positions match TRBD1. The CDR3, as DNA: TGTGCCAGCAGCGTATGGAAGGACAGGGAGGCTGGCTACGAGCAGTACTTC. The encoded protein is CASSVWKDREAGYEQYF. Variable domain in full (rest from reference TRBV7-9 and TRBJ2-7): DTGVSQNPRHKITKRGQNVTFRCDPISEHNRLYWYRQTLGQGPEFLTYFQNEAQLEKSRLLSDRFSAERPKGSFSTLEIQRTEQGDSAMYLCASSVWKDREAGYEQYFGPGTRLTVT.